This T cell receptor beta chain was recorded in a study of blood T cell repertoires in COVID-19. Study summary: Specimens from acute and convalescent COVID-19 originated in the United States, Italy and Spain.

The CDR3 covers 16 residues. Unmatched junction bases numbered 11, after V lost 6 bases and J lost 6 bases. CDR1 and CDR2 from the germline V gene are SNHLY and FYNNEI. In the source study's methods: By means of reference gene primer amplification, nucleated cell counts were estimated. Only in-frame clones appear in the TCRdb table, and some are missing; sequencing was by immunoSEQ multiplex PCR. For V, J and clone size, that table is used; D and trimming come from the DNA. Among about 270,000 clones listed, 85% were seen once. The chain uses TRBV2 and TRBJ2-7; 13 nucleotides match TRBD2. This sequence originates from a human donor in a cohort sampled during active COVID-19. The material sequenced was peripheral blood. CDR3 amino acids: CASSPRRTSGSSEQYF. The CDR3 DNA sequence: TGTGCCAGCAGCCCAAGGCGGACTAGCGGGAGCTCCGAGCAGTACTTC.